This passage covers 21 T cell receptor beta chains from one sample sequenced in a study of blood T cells in healthy people across ages. A J-beta primer mix and a sample-barcoded 5' primer were used in a second PCR of roughly 7 to 12 cycles. TCRdb used MiXCR to reprocess the 5' RACE reads, holding one entry per CDR3 protein. The table records 1.5 million to 1.8 million distinct CDR3 sequences, 35% to 45% of them present only once. Specimen: blood. The source of these receptors is a woman younger than 35 in good health.

CDR3 DNA sequence: TGTGCCAGCAGTGATGGGACTAGCGGGTATCGGTACTTC. Protein product: CASSDGTSGYRYF. The rearrangement joins TRBV2 to TRBJ2-7; 12 bases align to TRBD2. The CDR3 consists of 13 residues. J gave up 12 bases and V 3 bases, and 6 bases lay outside the gene matches. From germline, CDR1 is SNHLY and CDR2 FYNNEI.

The chain has TRBV12-3 or TRBV12-4 and TRBJ2-7, with D uncertain. This CDR3 comprises 15 residues. Trimming removed 2 bases at V and 0 bases at J, with 11 bases between. The DNA for the CDR3 is TGTGCCAGCAGTTTAATAGCCAGCATCTCCTACGAGCAGTACTTC. Translation: CASSLIASISYEQYF.

This chain uses TRBV6-5 with TRBJ2-3; possible D gene TRBD2, 6 bases. This CDR3 has 17 amino acids. Germline V gene data show CDR1 as MNHEY and CDR2 as SVGAGI. Between the trimmed V and J ends, which lost 2 bases and 0 bases, there was a span of 15 bases. CDR3 loop: CASSYGSGYTSTDTQYF. CDR3 DNA: TGTGCCAGCAGTTACGGTAGCGGCTATACTAGCACAGATACGCAGTATTTT.

This clonotype was detected only a few times. The V and J genes are TRBV7-2 and TRBJ2-2, with a tentative D call TRBD2 (6 bases). Germline V gene sequence: CDR1 SGHTA, CDR2 FQGNSA. The CDR3 has 14 residues. Trimming stripped 6 bases from V and 2 bases from J, with 10 bases between. CDR3 sequence reads: CASRGRDNTGELFF. In DNA, the CDR3 is TGTGCCAGCAGAGGGCGGGATAACACCGGGGAGCTGTTTTTT.

The chain links TRBV12-3 or TRBV12-4 to TRBJ2-7; TRBD1 agrees at 8 bases. V was clipped by 0 bases and J by 9 bases; unmatched bases: 4. This CDR3 contains 13 residues. The CDR3, as DNA: TGTGCCAGCAGTTTAGCCCAGGGGGCCCCGCAGTACTTC. Translated, it gives CASSLAQGAPQYF.

The V gene is TRBV7-2, the J gene TRBJ1-2; no clear D. The CDR3 sequence is 15 residues long. CDR1 and CDR2 (germline): SGHTA, FQGNSA. Trimming left V 5 bases short and J 8 bases short, with 21 bases between. CDR3: CASSQAVGGIWGYTF. Here the CDR3 DNA reads TGTGCCAGCAGCCAGGCGGTTGGAGGGATTTGGGGCTACACCTTC.

This clonotype was seen more than once but under ten times. This rearrangement joins TRBV29-1 to TRBJ1-1; D may be TRBD1 (6 bases). From germline, CDR1 is SQVTM and CDR2 ANQGSEA. V gave up 7 bases and J gave up 3 bases, with 18 bases separating them. This CDR3 region has 14 residues. The CDR3 coding sequence is TGCAGCGCGGCGGAAGGGGGGAGGTACACTGAAGCTTTCTTT. It yields the protein CSAAEGGRYTEAFF.

The J gene is TRBJ2-1, the V gene TRBV4-3, with D possibly being TRBD2 (5 bases). The germline CDR1 and CDR2 sequences are LGHNA and YSLEER. V was clipped by 1 base and J by 6 bases, with 13 bases between them. This CDR3 is 15 amino acids long. CDR3 region: CASSQVVTAANEQFF. DNA for the CDR3: TGCGCCAGCAGCCAAGTCGTTACAGCGGCCAATGAGCAGTTCTTC.

Of note for this clonotype: One end of the junction varies from germline; a read error may be responsible. This chain joins TRBV12-3 or TRBV12-4 and TRBJ1-5; D not resolved. The CDR3 sequence is 12 residues long. DNA of the CDR3: TGTGCCAGCAGTTTTAGCACTCAGCCCCAGCATTTT. It codes for CASSFSTQPQHF.

The CDR3 coding sequence is TGCAGTGAGTACGGGAGTGTTTACAATGAGCAGTTCTTC. Translating gives CSEYGSVYNEQFF. V usage is TRBV20-1 and J usage is TRBJ2-1; TRBD2 might be the D (6 bases). The germline V gene encodes CDR1 DFQATT and CDR2 SNEGSKA (reference sequence). V gave up 7 bases and J gave up 4 bases, with 14 bases separating them. The CDR3 spans 13 residues.

J is TRBJ2-7 and V is TRBV30; either TRBD1 or TRBD2 may supply D (6 bases each). This CDR3 has 15 residues. The ends were cut back, 1 base at V and 2 bases at J, with 15 bases in the middle. CDR1 GTSNPN and CDR2 SVGIG come from the germline V gene (reference sequence). DNA for the CDR3: TGTGCCTGGAGTGACCCCGGGGGCCGAGCCTACGAGCAGTACTTC. This gives the protein CAWSDPGGRAYEQYF. The complete variable domain, with remaining parts taken from reference TRBV30 and TRBJ2-7, reads SQTIHQWPATLVQPVGSPLSLECTVEGTSNPNLYWYRQAAGRGLQLLFYSVGIGQISSEVPQNLSASRPQDRQFILSSKKLLLSDSGFYLCAWSDPGGRAYEQYFGPGTRLTVT.

Remarks on this clonotype: Germline and junction disagree at one end, which may indicate a read error. This chain uses TRBV11-2 with TRBJ1-2, with TRBD1 as a possible D gene (6 bases). The CDR3 sequence is 13 residues long. Germline CDR1 reads SGHAT; CDR2 reads FQNNGV. The CDR3 region has the DNA TGTGCCAGCAGCTCCGGACAGAGCTATTGCTACACCTTC. Encoded protein: CASSSGQSYCYTF.

This sequence joins TRBV20-1 and TRBJ2-7; perhaps TRBD1 as D (7 bases). Germline V gives CDR1 DFQATT, CDR2 SNEGSKA (reference sequence). Deletions cut 6 bases from V and 3 bases from J, with 18 bases between. This CDR3 is 14 amino acids long. CDR3 DNA: TGCAGTGCCGTTTACGCAGGGGGGTACTACGAGCAGTACTTC. It codes for CSAVYAGGYYEQYF.

This clonotype was seen at least ten times. The chain carries TRBV9 and TRBJ2-7; 9 bases align to TRBD1. V lost 3 bases, J lost 0 bases, and 1 base stayed unmatched. Germline loops: CDR1 SGDLS, CDR2 YYNGEE. The CDR3 has 14 amino acids. The CDR3 sequence: CASSGTGASYEQYF. CDR3 in DNA: TGTGCCAGCAGCGGGACAGGGGCCTCCTACGAGCAGTACTTC.

This clonotype was counted between two and nine times. The V call is TRBV7-2, the J call TRBJ2-5; the D gene is possibly TRBD1 (5 bases). Germline loops: CDR1 SGHTA, CDR2 FQGNSA. CDR3 length: 14 amino acids. The V and J ends lost 2 bases and 5 bases respectively, with 12 bases between them. This CDR3 is CASSLRQPKETQYF. CDR3 coding DNA: TGTGCCAGCAGCTTACGACAGCCTAAGGAGACCCAGTACTTC.

The V gene is TRBV7-9, the J gene TRBJ2-1, with 13 bases aligning to TRBD2. Germline CDR1 is SEHNR and CDR2 is FQNEAQ (reference sequence). This CDR3 is 17 amino acids long. V dropped 1 base and J dropped 9; count of bases not matched to a gene: 9. CDR3 nucleotides: TGTGCCAGCAGCTTAGGACTAGCGGGGGGCAGAACGGGTGAGCAGTTCTTC. Translated: CASSLGLAGGRTGEQFF.

This clonotype was recorded a few times. The CDR3 sequence: CSTRTGLGTEAFF. As DNA, the CDR3 is TGCAGCACCCGGACAGGGCTGGGCACTGAAGCTTTCTTT. This chain joins TRBV29-1 and TRBJ1-1; TRBD1 matches at 8 bases. The ends lost 8 bases at V and 4 bases at J; junction bases unmatched: 9. Germline V gene sequence: CDR1 SQVTM, CDR2 ANQGSEA. This CDR3 contains 13 residues.

CDR3: CASSLQTGNPYGYTF. CDR3 DNA sequence: TGCGCCAGCAGCCTTCAGACAGGGAATCCCTATGGCTACACCTTC. The chain combines TRBV5-1 with TRBJ1-2; 7 positions match TRBD1. Germline V gives CDR1 SGHRS, CDR2 YFSETQ. V shed 4 bases and J 4 bases; nucleotides not matched to a gene: 10. This CDR3 spans 15 amino acids.

This chain connects TRBV6-5 to TRBJ2-1; tentatively, D is TRBD2 (5 bases). Trimming removed 6 bases from V and 5 bases from J, with 14 bases in between. This CDR3 has 14 amino acids. Per the germline V gene, CDR1 is MNHEY and CDR2 is SVGAGI. CDR3 nucleotides: TGTGCCAGCAGGAAACCCGGGATTAACAATGAGCAGTTCTTC. Amino acid sequence: CASRKPGINNEQFF.

This clonotype has just a few counts. V and J are TRBV20-1 and TRBJ2-5; 11 bases line up with TRBD1. Germline CDR1 reads DFQATT; CDR2 reads SNEGSKA (reference sequence). After removal of 5 bases from V and 9 bases from J, the junction contained 11 bases not matched to a gene. The CDR3 extends over 14 amino acids. The CDR3 reads CSAPLDRGPQSQYF. The CDR3 DNA sequence: TGCAGTGCTCCCCTGGACAGGGGGCCCCAGTCCCAGTACTTC.

This chain uses TRBV20-1 with TRBJ1-1; TRBD1 agrees at 7 bases. In germline, CDR1 is DFQATT, CDR2 SNEGSKA (reference sequence). The V segment lost 4 bases and the J segment 2 bases; nucleotides outside the gene matches: 7. CDR3 length: 14 amino acids. This chain's CDR3 is CSAKSGTANTEAFF. CDR3 bases: TGCAGTGCTAAGAGCGGGACAGCAAACACTGAAGCTTTCTTT.